Given below is one T cell receptor (beta chain) in context. Its target is not known. RNA was extracted and reverse transcribed into cDNA as the sequencing template. The method was immunoSEQ multiplex PCR; TCRdb's version includes in-frame clones alone and lacks a portion of them. This table holds 150,000 to 200,000 clones, over 55% found once. This entry is derived from a study of CD8+ T cells in alopecia areata. Study context: Treated individuals took tofacitinib by mouth, 5 to 10 mg twice daily. Study-level points and caveats: Normal scalp had lower clonality than lesional scalp, with alopecia totalis/universalis lesions showing this most strongly. Scalp and blood samples kept many expanded lesional clones throughout tofacitinib.

The treatment here: oral pan-JAK inhibitor, 5-10 mg twice daily. PBMCs provided sorted CD4+ and CD8+ T cells. This CDR3 contains 15 residues. The germline CDR1 and CDR2 sequences are MNHEY and SMNVEV (reference sequence). After removal of 6 bases from V and 2 bases from J, the junction contained 2 bases not matched to a gene. The chain links TRBV27 to TRBJ2-1, with 12 bases that match TRBD2. The specimen was CD4+ T cells sorted from blood, collected at week 24, from a patient treated with tofacitinib. This clonotype originated in a human donor with alopecia areata. This CDR3 is CASRPSGGAYNEQFF. The CDR3 DNA follows: TGTGCCAGCAGGCCTAGCGGGGGGGCCTACAATGAGCAGTTCTTC.